These 28 T cell receptor beta chains were all obtained from the same sample, sequenced in a study of blood T cells in healthy people across ages. Through a sample-barcoded 5' primer and a J-beta primer mix, a second PCR was run for roughly 6 to 12 cycles. MiXCR was run by TCRdb on the 5' RACE reads, yielding one entry per CDR3 protein. The sample contains around 900,000 distinct CDR3 sequences, just over 50% of which appear only once. Sequences were obtained from blood. These receptors were obtained from a woman in her sixties in good health.

This clonotype was observed once. This chain connects TRBV6-6 to TRBJ2-4, with D perhaps TRBD1 (6 bases). CDR3 length equals 16 residues. V was shortened by 7 bases and J by 0 bases, with 16 bases between the two germline ends. The V gene's germline CDR1 is MNHNY and CDR2 SVGAGI (reference sequence). The CDR3 DNA reads as TGTGCCAGCACCAAAACAGGGTGGGGAGCCAAAAACATTCAGTACTTC. Its protein product is CASTKTGWGAKNIQYF.

V usage is TRBV12-3 or TRBV12-4 and J usage is TRBJ1-2, with unresolved D. V was pared by 8 bases and J by 7 bases, with 8 bases between. This CDR3 comprises 10 residues. The CDR3 loop is CASGRRGYTF. CDR3 in DNA: TGTGCCAGCGGAAGACGTGGCTACACCTTC.

The gene calls are TRBV28 and TRBJ2-7, with 12 nucleotides matching TRBD1. This CDR3 spans 14 amino acids. Trimming cost V 6 bases and J 3 bases; bases outside gene matches: 3. Germline V gives CDR1 MDHEN, CDR2 SYDVKM. For the CDR3, the DNA is TGTGCCAGCAGCGGGACAGGGGGCCGCTACGAGCAGTACTTC. It is translated as CASSGTGGRYEQYF.

The CDR3 protein is CASSLAGDYSDTQYF. CDR3 bases: TGTGCCAGCAGCTTAGCGGGCGATTACTCAGATACGCAGTATTTT. The rearrangement uses TRBV7-8 and TRBJ2-3; D unresolved. Germline CDR1 SGHVS, CDR2 FQNEAQ. Trimming took off 0 bases at V and 4 bases at J, with 11 bases between the two ends. The CDR3 loop spans 15 amino acids.

CDR3 sequence: CASRRQGDNNEQFF. The CDR3 coding sequence is TGTGCCAGCAGAAGACAGGGTGATAACAATGAGCAGTTCTTC. This chain joins TRBV6-1 and TRBJ2-1, with 7 bases that match TRBD1. Germline V lookup: CDR1 MNHNS, CDR2 SASEGT. V lost 6 bases to trimming and J lost 5 bases; unmatched junction nucleotides: 7. The CDR3 extends over 14 amino acids.

The chain uses TRBV3-1 and TRBJ2-7, with TRBD2 matching 7 bases. With V trimmed by 0 bases and J by 4 bases, 12 bases remained unmatched. The germline gives CDR1 LGHDT, CDR2 YNNKEL (reference sequence). This CDR3 contains 17 residues. Here the CDR3 reads CASSQDLRREGTYEQYF. The CDR3 nucleotides are TGTGCCAGCAGCCAAGATCTTCGGAGGGAGGGCACTTACGAGCAGTACTTC.

The V and J genes are TRBV10-2 and TRBJ2-1; 12 bases are shared with TRBD2. Germline V gives CDR1 WSHSY, CDR2 SAAADI. The CDR3 runs 14 residues. V was pared by 6 bases and J by 8 bases, with 5 bases of the junction left unmatched. In DNA, the CDR3 is TGCGCCAGCAGGAGACTAGCGGGAGTAGATGAGCAGTTCTTC. Protein: CASRRLAGVDEQFF.

The rearrangement joins TRBV20-1 to TRBJ2-7; tentative D call: TRBD1 (6 bases). Germline CDR1 and CDR2: DFQATT and SNEGSKA (reference sequence). The CDR3 totals 11 residues. Trimming took off 8 bases at V and 3 bases at J, with 11 bases between the two ends. The CDR3 loop is CSTNRVYEQYF. DNA of the CDR3: TGCAGTACAAACAGGGTCTACGAGCAGTACTTC.

This sequence joins TRBV9 and TRBJ2-1; TRBD2 aligns across 11 bases. The germline V gene encodes CDR1 SGDLS and CDR2 YYNGEE. The CDR3 is 16 amino acids. V was clipped by 1 base and J by 9 bases; unmatched bases: 9. In DNA form, the CDR3 reads TGTGCCAGCAGCGTATTTCTAGCGGGAGGTTTCGGTGAGCAGTTCTTC. Protein sequence: CASSVFLAGGFGEQFF.

This clonotype was observed many times. The genes are TRBV20-1 and TRBJ2-7, with 8 positions matching TRBD1. Germline loops: CDR1 DFQATT, CDR2 SNEGSKA (reference sequence). The CDR3 is made up of 15 amino acids. After removal of 1 base from V and 0 bases from J, the junction contained 5 bases not matched to a gene. CDR3 in amino acids: CSARGGTGNSYEQYF. The CDR3 DNA is TGCAGTGCTAGAGGAGGGACAGGAAACTCCTACGAGCAGTACTTC.

This clonotype was counted only a few times. CDR3 DNA sequence: TGCAGTGCAAGACTAGCGGGAGGGTCAGATACGCAGTATTTT. Its protein product is CSARLAGGSDTQYF. The rearrangement uses TRBV20-1 and TRBJ2-3, with 14 bases lining up with TRBD2. The CDR3 length is 14 residues. The germline CDR1 and CDR2 sequences are DFQATT and SNEGSKA (reference sequence). With 6 bases clipped from V and 4 bases from J, the junction kept 3 bases outside the gene matches.

This clonotype was observed a single time. Germline and junction disagree at one end, which may indicate a read error. This sequence joins TRBV7-2 and TRBJ2-4; TRBD2 aligns across 7 bases. The CDR3 consists of 15 residues. Germline V CDR1 and CDR2: SGHTA, FQGNSA. The CDR3 reads CASSPGGWARNIQYF. In DNA, the CDR3 is TGTGCCAGCAGCCCGGGGGGTTGGGCCAGAAACATTCAGTACTTC.

This rearrangement joins TRBV7-9 to TRBJ2-4, with 9 bases aligning to TRBD2. The CDR3 sequence is 13 residues long. Germline V lookup: CDR1 SEHNR, CDR2 FQNEAQ (reference sequence). The trim removed 3 bases at V and 15 bases at J, leaving 9 bases unmatched. CDR3 in amino acids: CASSFGAGGPPYF. CDR3 coding DNA: TGTGCCAGCAGCTTCGGGGCGGGAGGGCCCCCGTACTTC.

This chain connects TRBV5-1 to TRBJ2-5, with TRBD2 matching 8 bases. CDR3 length: 15 residues. J was trimmed by 4 bases and V by 7 bases; bases with no gene match: 12. Germline CDR1 reads SGHRS; CDR2 reads YFSETQ. This CDR3 reads CASWKAGVSGETQYF. The CDR3, as DNA: TGCGCCAGCTGGAAAGCGGGAGTGTCGGGAGAGACCCAGTACTTC.

The chain joins TRBV7-2 to TRBJ2-2, with D possibly TRBD1 on 6 matching bases. Trimming took 0 bases from V and 6 from J, leaving 11 bases between them. The CDR3 loop spans 15 amino acids. Germline values: CDR1 SGHTA, CDR2 FQGNSA. CDR3: CASSLALQGSGELFF. As DNA, the CDR3 is TGTGCCAGCAGCTTAGCGCTACAGGGATCCGGGGAGCTGTTTTTT.

This clonotype was seen only a few times. The chain uses TRBV24-1 and TRBJ1-2; 7 nucleotides match TRBD1. This CDR3 spans 15 amino acids. The trim removed 0 bases at V and 6 bases at J, leaving 6 bases unmatched. Germline CDR1 and CDR2: KGHDR and SFDVKD. The CDR3 sequence: CATSDLKTGDDGYTF. CDR3 sequence (DNA): TGTGCCACCAGTGATTTGAAAACAGGGGATGATGGCTACACCTTC.

The chain has TRBV29-1 and TRBJ1-2; 9 nucleotides match TRBD1. This CDR3 is 12 amino acids long. Germline lookup yields CDR1 SQVTM and CDR2 ANQGSEA. Losses at the gene ends were 6 bases for V and 4 bases for J; bases not matched to a gene: 3. CDR3 region: CSVDRGSYGYTF. CDR3 nucleotides: TGCAGCGTCGACAGGGGGAGCTATGGCTACACCTTC.

The chain combines TRBV4-1 with TRBJ2-5; possible D gene TRBD2, 5 bases. CDR3 length: 16 amino acids. Germline CDR1 is MGHRA and CDR2 is YSYEKL. V lost 4 bases, J lost 1 base, and 16 bases lay in between. The CDR3 reads CASSLGVRVIQETQYF. Here the CDR3 DNA reads TGCGCCAGCAGCCTCGGGGTTCGAGTGATCCAAGAGACCCAGTACTTC.

The V and J genes are TRBV3-1 and TRBJ2-2; possibly TRBD1 for D (5 bases). CDR1 LGHDT and CDR2 YNNKEL come from the germline V gene (reference sequence). Trimming removed 0 bases from V and 7 bases from J, with 12 bases in between. This CDR3 region has 15 residues. CDR3 in DNA: TGTGCCAGCAGCCAAGATGAAGGGGTCGGCGGGGAGCTGTTTTTT. This encodes CASSQDEGVGGELFF.

This clonotype has a single count. The chain recombines TRBV18 with TRBJ2-1; no definite D call. V was pared by 4 bases and J by 6 bases, with 13 bases between. This CDR3 is 14 amino acids long. Looked up from germline, CDR1 is KGHSH and CDR2 is LQKENI. CDR3 DNA: TGTGCCAGCTCACGGTCTAAAGAGATCAATGAGCAGTTCTTC. As protein: CASSRSKEINEQFF. Supplemented by reference TRBV18 and TRBJ2-1, the full variable domain reads NAGVMQNPRHLVRRRGQEARLRCSPMKGHSHVYWYRQLPEEGLKFMVYLQKENIIDESGMPKERFSAEFPKEGPSILRIQQVVRGDSAAYFCASSRSKEINEQFFGPGTRLTVL.

The rearrangement uses TRBV29-1 and TRBJ2-3; 8 nucleotides match TRBD2. The CDR3 is made up of 15 amino acids. Germline lookup yields CDR1 SQVTM and CDR2 ANQGSEA. With V trimmed by 1 base and J by 4 bases, 7 bases remained unmatched. CDR3 residues: CSVEGQRETPDTQYF. The CDR3 DNA follows: TGCAGCGTTGAAGGTCAGCGGGAGACCCCAGATACGCAGTATTTT.

This chain joins TRBV3-1 and TRBJ2-1; 10 bases line up with TRBD2. The CDR3 is 20 amino acids. Per germline, CDR1 LGHDT and CDR2 YNNKEL (reference sequence). The junction had 19 bases not matched to a gene; V was cut back by 1 base and J by 7 bases. The DNA for the CDR3 is TGTGCCAGCAGCCAAGCTAGGTGGTCTAGCGGGAGTCCGACGGGTAATGAGCAGTTCTTC. It specifies CASSQARWSSGSPTGNEQFF.

This chain joins TRBV7-9 and TRBJ1-4; 9 bases are a match to TRBD1. The CDR3 consists of 17 residues. Per the germline V gene, CDR1 is SEHNR and CDR2 is FQNEAQ (reference sequence). The trim removed 3 bases at V and 0 bases at J, leaving 5 bases unmatched. CDR3 bases: TGTGCCAGCAGCTTGGACAGGGGAAGTGCAACTAATGAAAAACTGTTTTTT. Protein product: CASSLDRGSATNEKLFF.

This clonotype was counted a few times. The chain uses TRBV15 and TRBJ2-7; possible D gene TRBD1, 5 bases. With 3 bases removed from V and 3 bases from J, the gap between germline ends came to 12 bases. The CDR3 consists of 14 residues. From germline, CDR1 is LNHNV and CDR2 YYDKDF (reference sequence). The CDR3 protein is CATSSHKGVYEQYF. The CDR3 nucleotides read TGTGCCACCAGCAGCCACAAAGGGGTCTACGAGCAGTACTTC. Using reference TRBV15 and TRBJ2-7 for the parts outside the CDR3, the full variable domain is DAMVIQNPRYQVTQFGKPVTLSCSQTLNHNVMYWYQQKSSQAPKLLFHYYDKDFNNEADTPDNFQSRRPNTSFCFLDIRSPGLGDTAMYLCATSSHKGVYEQYFGPGTRLTVT.

The CDR3 DNA is TGTGCCAGCAGTTTATATGGTTTTCTGGCCCATGAAGCTTTCTTT. Translation gives CASSLYGFLAHEAFF. The V gene is TRBV28, the J gene TRBJ1-1; D ambiguous. The germline CDR1 and CDR2 sequences are MDHEN and SYDVKM. V dropped 1 base and J dropped 7 bases, with 16 bases sitting between them. The CDR3 runs 15 residues.

This chain's CDR3 is CATGGAVAGLGNIQYF. The CDR3 nucleotides are TGTGCCACGGGAGGAGCCGTAGCGGGTCTCGGGAACATTCAGTACTTC. The J gene is TRBJ2-4, the V gene TRBV6-1, with TRBD2 identical over 7 bases. The CDR3 sequence is 16 residues long. V lost 10 bases and J lost 7; bases outside the gene matches: 19. From germline, CDR1 is MNHNS and CDR2 SASEGT.

Only a few counts were recorded for this clonotype. The chain employs TRBV4-1 and TRBJ1-2, with D perhaps matching TRBD1 (5 bases). CDR1 and CDR2 from the germline V gene are MGHRA and YSYEKL. The CDR3 has 16 residues. The germline V and J ends were trimmed by 0 bases and 4 bases, with 15 bases remaining between them. CDR3 in DNA: TGCGCCAGCAGCCAAGAGAGAGGACACCGAATCTATGGCTACACCTTC. This sequence encodes CASSQERGHRIYGYTF.

There are a few counts of this clonotype. The chain combines TRBV6-2 or TRBV6-3 with TRBJ2-5, with a weak D call TRBD2 (6 bases). The germline CDR1 and CDR2 sequences are MNHEY and SVGEGT. The CDR3 has 15 amino acids. Trimming cost V 0 bases and J 3 bases, with 11 bases left between them. The CDR3 coding sequence is TGTGCCAGCAGTTACTCTACGGGAGCGAAAGAGACCCAGTACTTC. The encoded protein is CASSYSTGAKETQYF.